This T cell receptor beta chain comes out of a study of cytomegalovirus exposure and HLA in healthy donors. Germline V gives CDR1 MGHRA, CDR2 YSYEKL. This CDR3 has 19 amino acids. J gave up 5 bases and V 0 bases, and 16 bases lay outside the gene matches. Some clones are missing from TCRdb's copy, which holds only in-frame ones; the method was immunoSEQ multiplex PCR. The data show 250,000 to 300,000 clones, 90% seen once. This chain links TRBV4-1 with TRBJ2-1; 7 bases are shared with TRBD2. The sample consisted of PBMCs. The source is a woman aged 18-29 years in good health and CMV-seronegative. CDR3 amino acids: CASSQEKGTTARSDNEQFF. CDR3 in DNA: TGCGCCAGCAGCCAAGAGAAGGGGACTACCGCGAGATCAGACAATGAGCAGTTCTTC.